The rows below give T cell receptor beta chains drawn from one sample of a study of T cells in Graves' hyperthyroidism and ophthalmopathy. A single record per CDR3 protein comes from TCRdb applying MiXCR to the multiplex PCR reads. The table includes around 700,000 distinct CDR3 sequences, 15% to 20% detected once. What was sequenced was blood. The receptors originated from a woman between 45 and 65 years old with Graves' hyperthyroidism that later progressed to Graves' ophthalmopathy. Both conserved end residues are part of each CDR3. D genes are given only for firm matches. The listing skips clone size in some rows; elsewhere it reads once, few, many or a size class.

d_call: NA; clone_size: NA; v_call: TRBV6-5; j_call: TRBJ2-2; cdr3_length: 14; cdr3_aa: CASSNTLNTGELFF; cdr3_nt: TGTGCCAGCAGTAACACGCTGAACACCGGGGAGCTGTTTTTT
d_call: NA; clone_size: many; v_call: TRBV18; j_call: TRBJ1-1; cdr3_length: 15; cdr3_aa: CASSPRSDRNTEAFF; cdr3_nt: TGTGCCAGCTCACCGCGGAGCGACAGGAACACTGAAGCTTTCTTT
d_call: NA; clone_size: many; v_call: TRBV10-2; j_call: TRBJ2-1; cdr3_length: 15; cdr3_aa: CASRTGTSGYNEQFF; cdr3_nt: TGCGCCAGCAGAACCGGGACGTCGGGATACAATGAGCAGTTCTTC
d_call: NA; clone_size: many; v_call: TRBV12-3/TRBV12-4; j_call: TRBJ1-2; cdr3_length: 16; cdr3_aa: CASSFDSFSSHYGYTF; cdr3_nt: TGTGCCAGCAGTTTTGACAGCTTTTCGTCGCACTATGGCTACACCTTC
d_call: NA; clone_size: few; v_call: TRBV27; j_call: TRBJ1-1; cdr3_length: 15; cdr3_aa: CASSWRGTMNTEAFF; cdr3_nt: TGTGCCAGCAGTTGGAGAGGGACTATGAACACTGAAGCTTTCTTT
d_call: TRBD1; clone_size: many; v_call: TRBV19; j_call: TRBJ1-5; cdr3_length: 15; cdr3_aa: CASSSSDRGRQPQHF; cdr3_nt: TGTGCCAGTAGTTCGTCGGACAGGGGGCGACAGCCCCAGCATTTT
d_call: NA; clone_size: NA; v_call: TRBV12-5; j_call: TRBJ2-2; cdr3_length: 16; cdr3_aa: CASGFLLTGQARELFF; cdr3_nt: TGTGCTAGTGGTTTTCTGTTAACAGGGCAAGCCAGGGAGCTGTTTTTT
d_call: NA; clone_size: few; v_call: TRBV7-2; j_call: TRBJ1-6; cdr3_length: 13; cdr3_aa: CASSFRADSPLHF; cdr3_nt: TGTGCCAGCAGCTTTAGGGCCGATTCACCCCTCCACTTT
d_call: NA; clone_size: NA; v_call: TRBV5-5; j_call: TRBJ2-3; cdr3_length: 15; cdr3_aa: CASSSPSAGLFAQYF; cdr3_nt: TGTGCCAGCAGCTCCCCCTCTGCGGGGTTATTCGCGCAGTATTTT
d_call: TRBD1; clone_size: many; v_call: TRBV7-2; j_call: TRBJ2-2; cdr3_length: 15; cdr3_aa: CASSPGQGSPGELFF; cdr3_nt: TGTGCCAGCAGCCCAGGACAGGGAAGTCCCGGGGAGCTGTTTTTT
d_call: NA; clone_size: NA; v_call: TRBV27; j_call: TRBJ1-2; cdr3_length: 14; cdr3_aa: CASSSLQGGYGYTF; cdr3_nt: TGTGCCAGCAGTTCCTTACAGGGAGGCTATGGCTACACCTTC
d_call: TRBD2; clone_size: many; v_call: TRBV7-9; j_call: TRBJ2-5; cdr3_length: 16; cdr3_aa: CASSPSGTSGQETQYF; cdr3_nt: TGTGCCAGCAGCCCGTCAGGGACTAGCGGTCAAGAGACCCAGTACTTC
d_call: NA; clone_size: NA; v_call: TRBV12-3/TRBV12-4; j_call: TRBJ2-6; cdr3_length: 16; cdr3_aa: CATKGERTPGANVLTF; cdr3_nt: TGTGCCACCAAGGGGGAAAGGACGCCTGGGGCCAACGTCCTGACTTTC
d_call: NA; clone_size: many; v_call: TRBV30; j_call: TRBJ1-5; cdr3_length: 17; cdr3_aa: CAWSKGVGAVSNQPQHF; cdr3_nt: TGTGCCTGGAGCAAAGGGGTAGGGGCCGTTAGCAATCAGCCCCAGCATTTT
d_call: NA; clone_size: few; v_call: TRBV7-8; j_call: TRBJ1-1; cdr3_length: 12; cdr3_aa: CASSFRDQKTFF; cdr3_nt: TGTGCCAGCAGCTTCCGGGACCAGAAAACTTTCTTT
d_call: TRBD2; clone_size: many; v_call: TRBV20-1; j_call: TRBJ2-3; cdr3_length: 16; cdr3_aa: CSAFTSGGAVPDTQYF; cdr3_nt: TGCAGTGCTTTTACTAGCGGGGGGGCCGTCCCAGATACGCAGTATTTT
d_call: TRBD2; clone_size: few; v_call: TRBV10-3; j_call: TRBJ2-5; cdr3_length: 15; cdr3_aa: CAISETSGAEETQYF; cdr3_nt: TGTGCCATCAGTGAGACTAGCGGGGCAGAAGAGACCCAGTACTTC
d_call: TRBD2; clone_size: few; v_call: TRBV10-3; j_call: TRBJ2-5; cdr3_length: 14; cdr3_aa: CAIRTSGGGETQYF; cdr3_nt: TGTGCCATCAGGACTAGCGGGGGGGGCGAGACCCAGTACTTC
d_call: TRBD1; clone_size: NA; v_call: TRBV7-7; j_call: TRBJ2-6; cdr3_length: 15; cdr3_aa: CASSRGQSGANVLTF; cdr3_nt: TGTGCTAGCAGCCGGGGACAGTCTGGGGCCAACGTCCTGACTTTC
d_call: TRBD1; clone_size: NA; v_call: TRBV20-1; j_call: TRBJ1-6; cdr3_length: 15; cdr3_aa: CSARGQGALNSPLHF; cdr3_nt: TGCAGTGCTAGAGGACAGGGGGCCCTTAATTCACCCCTCCACTTT
d_call: TRBD2; clone_size: few; v_call: TRBV6-6; j_call: TRBJ2-3; cdr3_length: 21; cdr3_aa: CASSYSIATSGGTLPTDTQYF; cdr3_nt: TGTGCCAGCAGTTACTCGATAGCGACTAGCGGGGGCACCCTCCCCACAGATACGCAGTATTTT
d_call: NA; clone_size: many; v_call: TRBV2; j_call: TRBJ1-2; cdr3_length: 13; cdr3_aa: CASTRIGLYGYTF; cdr3_nt: TGTGCCAGCACCCGAATTGGGCTCTATGGCTACACCTTC
d_call: TRBD1; clone_size: NA; v_call: TRBV11-2; j_call: TRBJ1-1; cdr3_length: 15; cdr3_aa: CASSLDGTANTEAFF; cdr3_nt: TGTGCCAGCAGCTTAGACGGGACAGCCAACACTGAAGCTTTCTTT
d_call: NA; clone_size: NA; v_call: TRBV12-3/TRBV12-4; j_call: TRBJ1-2; cdr3_length: 15; cdr3_aa: CASSFSPSSNYGYTF; cdr3_nt: TGTGCCAGCAGTTTCTCTCCCTCCTCTAACTATGGCTACACCTTC